One sample yielded the 20 T cell receptor beta chains listed below, sequenced in a study of T cell changes during pregnancy in multiple sclerosis (dated by TCRdb to 2018 to 2020). The library was made by the immunoSEQ multiplex PCR assay. Not all clones reach the TCRdb copy of this immuneACCESS table, which keeps in-frame sequences only. Checked studies attribute under half of the gap to unresolved V genes and leave the rest unexplained. The table for this sample lists tens of thousands of clones; 92% of them were counted only once. The ten largest clones represent about 1.6% of the sample. Sequenced material: peripheral blood, taken after pregnancy. The receptors were gathered from a female donor with multiple sclerosis, enrolled in a pregnancy study.

The chain uses TRBV7-9 and TRBJ1-2, with 11 bases lining up with TRBD1. The V segment lost 2 bases and the J segment 1 base; nucleotides outside the gene matches: 9. From germline, CDR1 is SEHNR and CDR2 FQNEAQ (reference sequence). The CDR3 has 18 residues. CDR3 DNA: TGTGCCAGCAGCTTACGGGGACAGGGGGGGTCGGGTAACTATGGCTACACCTTC. Its protein is CASSLRGQGGSGNYGYTF.

V gene TRBV5-1 combines with J gene TRBJ1-4, with 8 nucleotides matching TRBD1. The CDR3 is 14 residues long. V lost 2 bases to trimming and J lost 8 bases; unmatched junction nucleotides: 5. CDR1 SGHRS and CDR2 YFSETQ come from the germline V gene. The CDR3 protein is CASSFGTGEEKLFF. The CDR3 nucleotides read TGCGCCAGCAGCTTTGGGACAGGCGAGGAAAAACTGTTTTTT.

The chain has TRBV7-9 and TRBJ2-7; D is ambiguous. The CDR3 loop spans 14 amino acids. Germline CDR1 reads SEHNR; CDR2 reads FQNEAQ (reference sequence). Trimming took off 5 bases at V and 2 bases at J, with 13 bases between the two ends. The CDR3 spells CASSQDTGTYEQYF. CDR3 nucleotides: TGTGCCAGCAGCCAAGACACTGGAACCTACGAGCAGTACTTC.

The V call is TRBV5-4, the J call TRBJ2-3; 13 bases line up with TRBD2. The germline gives CDR1 SGHNT, CDR2 YYREEE (reference sequence). The CDR3 runs to 16 residues. V gave up 4 bases and J gave up 5 bases; unmatched junction bases: 7. As DNA, the CDR3 is TGTGCCAGCAGCCTTTGGACTAGCGGGAGTATAGATACGCAGTATTTT. This translates into CASSLWTSGSIDTQYF.

This rearrangement joins TRBV5-1 to TRBJ2-3; 11 nucleotides line up with TRBD2. J gave up 2 bases and V 3 bases, and 14 bases lay outside the gene matches. The germline CDR1 and CDR2 sequences are SGHRS and YFSETQ. The CDR3 length is 19 residues. The CDR3 DNA is TGCGCCAGCAGCTCCCAGGGGAAACATAGCGGGAGGGCCACAGATACGCAGTATTTT. Its translation: CASSSQGKHSGRATDTQYF.

V is TRBV28 and J is TRBJ2-1, with D perhaps matching TRBD2 (6 bases). The CDR3 contains 16 residues. From germline, CDR1 is MDHEN and CDR2 SYDVKM. Trimming stripped 5 bases from V and 2 bases from J, with 16 bases between. The CDR3 DNA reads as TGTGCCAGCAGTGTCCGGACCTGGAGGGCCTACAATGAGCAGTTCTTC. Protein product: CASSVRTWRAYNEQFF.

V gene TRBV9 combines with J gene TRBJ2-5, with TRBD1 as a possible D gene (5 bases). The ends were cut back, 4 bases at V and 1 base at J, with 11 bases in the middle. The germline V gene has CDR1 SGDLS and CDR2 YYNGEE. There are 14 residues in the CDR3. This chain's CDR3 is CASSQTGIQETQYF. DNA for the CDR3: TGTGCCAGCAGCCAAACAGGCATCCAAGAGACCCAGTACTTC.

V gene TRBV4-3 combines with J gene TRBJ2-7; D is perhaps TRBD2 (5 bases). CDR3 size: 18 residues. V was trimmed by 0 bases and J by 5 bases, leaving 23 bases between them. In germline, CDR1 is LGHNA, CDR2 YSLEER. The CDR3 loop is CASSQEGGAQIATDEQYF. In DNA form, the CDR3 reads TGCGCCAGCAGCCAAGAAGGAGGAGCCCAAATAGCGACGGACGAGCAGTACTTC.

V gene TRBV18 combines with J gene TRBJ2-5, with 12 bases identical to TRBD2. The CDR3 has 16 amino acids. Trimming removed 0 bases from V and 5 bases from J; junction bases left unmatched: 4. Germline assignment: CDR1 KGHSH and CDR2 LQKENI. The CDR3 region is CASSPPRTSGTETQYF. The CDR3 DNA reads TGTGCCAGCTCACCACCGAGGACTAGCGGGACTGAGACCCAGTACTTC.

V gene TRBV7-9 combines with J gene TRBJ2-7; 9 nucleotides match TRBD1. V was clipped by 5 bases and J by 5 bases; unmatched bases: 7. The CDR3 runs 14 residues. From germline, CDR1 is SEHNR and CDR2 FQNEAQ (reference sequence). The CDR3 DNA sequence: TGTGCCAGCAGCAAAGGGACAGGGAACCACGAGCAGTACTTC. It encodes CASSKGTGNHEQYF. Full variable domain (remainder filled in from reference TRBV7-9 and TRBJ2-7): DTGVSQNPRHKITKRGQNVTFRCDPISEHNRLYWYRQTLGQGPEFLTYFQNEAQLEKSRLLSDRFSAERPKGSFSTLEIQRTEQGDSAMYLCASSKGTGNHEQYFGPGTRLTVT.

This clone has a single count. The chain employs TRBV18 and TRBJ2-7, with 10 bases fitting TRBD1. V lost 3 bases, J lost 7 bases, and 6 bases stayed unmatched. The CDR3 totals 14 residues. Germline values: CDR1 KGHSH, CDR2 LQKENI. The CDR3 loop reads CASSPGQGGEEQYF. The DNA of the CDR3 is TGTGCCAGCTCACCTGGACAGGGGGGGGAAGAGCAGTACTTC.

The chain has TRBV10-3 and TRBJ2-1, with 8 bases that match TRBD2. Germline CDR1 and CDR2: ENHRY and SYGVKD. The CDR3 extends over 14 amino acids. Trimming removed 0 bases from V and 9 bases from J; junction bases left unmatched: 4. For the CDR3, the DNA is TGTGCCATCAGTGAGTCGGTCGGGAGGGCTGAGCAGTTCTTC. Its protein product is CAISESVGRAEQFF.

The genes are TRBV11-3 and TRBJ2-2, with D possibly matching TRBD2 (6 bases). Germline assignment: CDR1 SGHNT and CDR2 YENEEA. Between the trimmed V and J ends, which lost 3 bases and 8 bases, there was a span of 19 bases. The CDR3 has 16 amino acids. CDR3 DNA: TGTGCCAGCAGCTTCGGGAGAGGGAATTCACCGGGGGAGCTGTTTTTT. It translates to CASSFGRGNSPGELFF.

The chain carries TRBV30 and TRBJ2-2; 8 positions match TRBD1. Trimming cost V 5 bases and J 5 bases; bases outside gene matches: 1. The germline V gene has CDR1 GTSNPN and CDR2 SVGIG (reference sequence). The CDR3 has 12 residues. The CDR3 spells CAWRQGTGELFF. CDR3 DNA: TGTGCCTGGCGACAGGGGACCGGGGAGCTGTTTTTT.

The rearrangement uses TRBV6-6 and TRBJ2-7; 9 bases are shared with TRBD1. Trimming cost V 0 bases and J 4 bases; bases outside gene matches: 4. This CDR3 has 15 amino acids. Germline V gives CDR1 MNHNY, CDR2 SVGAGI (reference sequence). CDR3 sequence reads: CASSYSGTGTYEQYF. The CDR3, as DNA: TGTGCCAGCAGTTACTCCGGGACAGGGACGTACGAGCAGTACTTC.

This clone was detected a few times. The chain has TRBV29-1 and TRBJ1-1; no firm D call. Trimming cost V 6 bases and J 2 bases, with 7 bases left between them. Germline CDR1 reads SQVTM; CDR2 reads ANQGSEA. The CDR3 extends over 11 amino acids. As DNA, the CDR3 is TGCAGCGTAATCTTAAACACTGAAGCTTTCTTT. It translates to CSVILNTEAFF.

The chain recombines TRBV7-2 with TRBJ2-3; D is ambiguous. The V gene lost 5 bases and the J gene lost 0 bases, with 3 bases spanning the gap. The CDR3 sequence is 12 residues long. Germline V gene lookup returns CDR1 SGHTA and CDR2 FQGNSA. The CDR3, as DNA: TGTGCCAGCAGCCAGAGCACAGATACGCAGTATTTT. This gives the protein CASSQSTDTQYF.

V usage is TRBV5-1 and J usage is TRBJ2-1, with TRBD2 matching 11 bases. V lost 6 bases to trimming and J lost 5 bases; unmatched junction nucleotides: 7. The CDR3 consists of 15 residues. CDR1 is SGHRS, CDR2 YFSETQ, per germline. The CDR3 nucleotides are TGCGCCAGCATTCCCGGGACTAGCGGCAACAATGAGCAGTTCTTC. Its protein product is CASIPGTSGNNEQFF.

This clone is categorized as medium-sized. This CDR3 is also generated by other DNA sequences in the sample. The gene calls are TRBV18 and TRBJ1-2, with a possible D match to TRBD1 (6 bases). Germline V gene sequence: CDR1 KGHSH, CDR2 LQKENI. V was shortened by 6 bases and J by 2 bases, with 16 bases between the two germline ends. The CDR3 spans 15 residues. This CDR3 is CASSQEQGSNYGYTF. In nucleotides, the CDR3 is TGTGCCAGCTCCCAAGAGCAGGGGTCAAACTATGGCTACACCTTC.

CDR3 coding DNA: TGTGCCAGCAGCCTGGACCCGACAGGGAGAGCTTTCTTT. It encodes CASSLDPTGRAFF. The chain recombines TRBV11-3 with TRBJ1-1; TRBD1 matches at 7 bases. Germline CDR1 and CDR2: SGHNT and YENEEA. V trimming: 5 bases; J trimming: 10 bases; junction bases outside the gene matches: 10. CDR3 length equals 13 residues.